A selection of T cell receptor beta chains follows, all from one sample in a study of blood T cells in healthy people across ages. TCRdb itself ran the 5' RACE reads through MiXCR, one entry per CDR3 protein. The sample contains 660,000 or so distinct CDR3 sequences, around 54% of which appear only once. Specimen: blood. Receptors were obtained from a man between 60 and 75 years old in good health. CDR3s include the opening cysteine and the closing phenylalanine or tryptophan. Fields, in order: CDR3 protein, J gene, V gene.

CDR3aa: CASSLDGGAHNEQFF
j_gene: TRBJ2-1
v_gene: TRBV7-2

CDR3aa: CATRDTRWGETQYF
j_gene: TRBJ2-5
v_gene: TRBV7-2

CDR3aa: CASSRQGSDGYTF
j_gene: TRBJ1-2
v_gene: TRBV5-1

CDR3aa: CSASGGQGYGYTF
j_gene: TRBJ1-2
v_gene: TRBV20-1

CDR3aa: CAISRDTSSYEQYF
j_gene: TRBJ2-7
v_gene: TRBV5-4

CDR3aa: CASSLDPWSETQYF
j_gene: -
v_gene: TRBV7-9

CDR3aa: CASSFTPSHPSQYF
j_gene: TRBJ2-7
v_gene: TRBV7-2

CDR3aa: CASSGQGTQETQYF
j_gene: TRBJ2-5
v_gene: TRBV2

CDR3aa: CASSLEAQIEKLFF
j_gene: TRBJ1-4
v_gene: TRBV11-2

CDR3aa: CASSSCDRGLITSSSYEQYF
j_gene: TRBJ2-7
v_gene: TRBV27

CDR3aa: CASSEWGGNTDTQYF
j_gene: TRBJ2-3
v_gene: TRBV25-1

CDR3aa: CASSYGQGANYGYTF
j_gene: TRBJ1-2
v_gene: TRBV5-1

CDR3aa: CASTPKQRVGYNEQFF
j_gene: TRBJ2-1
v_gene: TRBV6-2/TRBV6-3

CDR3aa: CASKAGGRTEAFF
j_gene: TRBJ1-1
v_gene: TRBV5-5

CDR3aa: CASSQDIGRGETQYF
j_gene: TRBJ2-5
v_gene: TRBV14

CDR3aa: CASSLGLGRNVGYTF
j_gene: TRBJ1-2
v_gene: TRBV7-9

CDR3aa: CASSKDRGFTEKLFF
j_gene: TRBJ1-4
v_gene: TRBV4-2

CDR3aa: CASSERMPGQGPEKLFF
j_gene: TRBJ1-4
v_gene: TRBV6-1

CDR3aa: CASSPGAYTGELFF
j_gene: TRBJ2-2
v_gene: TRBV11-2

CDR3aa: CASSSGGQRYEQYF
j_gene: TRBJ2-7
v_gene: TRBV5-1

CDR3aa: CASSQDAGRQTNYGHTF
j_gene: TRBJ1-2
v_gene: TRBV4-2

CDR3aa: CARRQEEDTQYF
j_gene: TRBJ2-3
v_gene: TRBV7-9

CDR3aa: CSARLDISNYGYTF
j_gene: TRBJ1-2
v_gene: TRBV20-1

CDR3aa: CASSSGEVSTEAFF
j_gene: TRBJ1-1
v_gene: TRBV18

CDR3aa: CASRGGATDTQYF
j_gene: TRBJ2-3
v_gene: TRBV2

CDR3aa: CANHYRPTVRGEPSHSYEQYF
j_gene: TRBJ2-7
v_gene: TRBV10-3

CDR3aa: CSVEGGDRGRFGLFF
j_gene: TRBJ1-4
v_gene: TRBV29-1

CDR3aa: CASSSSNPTRWFF
j_gene: TRBJ2-1
v_gene: TRBV28

CDR3aa: CASRRNGNSYEQYF
j_gene: -
v_gene: TRBV6-2/TRBV6-3

CDR3aa: CASGWTWEETQYF
j_gene: TRBJ2-5
v_gene: TRBV6-1

CDR3aa: CASSLGLAAGEQYF
j_gene: TRBJ2-5
v_gene: TRBV7-9

CDR3aa: CASSDRRTNEKLFF
j_gene: TRBJ1-4
v_gene: TRBV10-2

CDR3aa: CASSDLGRQTQYF
j_gene: -
v_gene: TRBV25-1

CDR3aa: CASSWTRRETQYF
j_gene: -
v_gene: TRBV12-3/TRBV12-4

CDR3aa: CSVPKGLQEPDTQYF
j_gene: TRBJ2-3
v_gene: TRBV20-1

CDR3aa: CASSVGLSSGGQEAQYF
j_gene: TRBJ2-5
v_gene: TRBV9

CDR3aa: CASREMGAQYF
j_gene: TRBJ2-5
v_gene: TRBV6-2/TRBV6-3

CDR3aa: CAGSPRVGQGEQFF
j_gene: TRBJ2-1
v_gene: TRBV4-2

CDR3aa: CASSVEDLRGELFF
j_gene: TRBJ2-2
v_gene: TRBV11-2

CDR3aa: CASSPRGAGQGPSGANVLTF
j_gene: TRBJ2-6
v_gene: TRBV18

CDR3aa: CASSPPLNSGGARNTQYF
j_gene: TRBJ2-3
v_gene: TRBV7-9

CDR3aa: CASSRAGGPPTYEQYF
j_gene: TRBJ2-7
v_gene: TRBV14

CDR3aa: CSVDRVQGKQYF
j_gene: TRBJ2-4
v_gene: TRBV29-1

CDR3aa: CASSPRDYQETQYF
j_gene: TRBJ2-5
v_gene: TRBV6-2/TRBV6-3

CDR3aa: CASSPISRPRELFF
j_gene: TRBJ2-2
v_gene: TRBV7-2

CDR3aa: CASTRGGITEAFF
j_gene: TRBJ1-1
v_gene: TRBV12-3/TRBV12-4

CDR3aa: CASKGSTGANVLTF
j_gene: TRBJ2-6
v_gene: TRBV2

CDR3aa: CASSKTTIRSRETQYF
j_gene: TRBJ2-5
v_gene: TRBV5-1

CDR3aa: CASSTGGPGYTF
j_gene: TRBJ1-2
v_gene: TRBV27

CDR3aa: CASSWRGGHAYGANVLTF
j_gene: TRBJ2-6
v_gene: TRBV12-3/TRBV12-4

CDR3aa: CASSYSGRGMEGYTF
j_gene: TRBJ1-2
v_gene: TRBV6-6

CDR3aa: CASSFGGGAVREQYF
j_gene: -
v_gene: TRBV12-3/TRBV12-4

CDR3aa: CASSLVGTPHRNIQYF
j_gene: TRBJ2-4
v_gene: TRBV28